This TCR beta chain was retrieved from a study of Graves' ophthalmopathy and Graves' hyperthyroidism. The authors amplified TCR beta CDR3 regions, and they did so from RNA transcripts for repertoire sequencing. Second-round multiplex PCR came after a first-round RT-PCR that employed HTBI primers. Each CDR3 protein gets one entry after TCRdb re-called the multiplex PCR reads with MiXCR. This sample has almost 750,000 distinct CDR3 sequences, with roughly 40% found just once. The germline CDR1 and CDR2 sequences are SEHNR and FQNEAQ (reference sequence). V lost 5 bases and J lost 6; bases outside the gene matches: 10. The CDR3 contains 16 residues. This clonotype has only one observation.

The TCR originated in an adult man with Graves' ophthalmopathy. The specimen was peripheral blood. V usage is TRBV7-9 and J usage is TRBJ1-2; 12 bases agree with TRBD1. For the CDR3, the DNA is TGTGCCAGCAGCCAAGATCGGGGACAGGGGGCGGATGGCTACACCTTC. This sequence encodes CASSQDRGQGADGYTF. Based on the CDR3 plus reference TRBV7-9 and TRBJ1-2, the full variable domain is DTGVSQNPRHKITKRGQNVTFRCDPISEHNRLYWYRQTLGQGPEFLTYFQNEAQLEKSRLLSDRFSAERPKGSFSTLEIQRTEQGDSAMYLCASSQDRGQGADGYTFGSGTRLTVV.